This T cell receptor (beta chain) was documented in a study of cytomegalovirus exposure and HLA in healthy donors. The study, taken as a whole, reports: Most TCR sequences were rare, but some public TCRs occurred in many donors. Over 150 TCR beta chains were listed as cytomegalovirus-associated.

Data came from immunoSEQ multiplex PCR; TCRdb stores just in-frame clones and leaves some out. The sample shows about 160,000 clones, nearly 90% of them seen only once. As to this clone: Its target is not known.

This CDR3 region has 14 residues. V trimming: 3 bases; J trimming: 8 bases; junction bases outside the gene matches: 6. In germline, CDR1 is PRHDT, CDR2 FYEKMQ (reference sequence). A roughly 120-subject validation cohort, separate from the approximately 610-subject first cohort, supplied the donors. The source material was PBMCs. This chain connects TRBV13 to TRBJ1-4; 7 bases are a match to TRBD1. This sequence was found in a woman aged 18-29 years in good health and CMV-seropositive. CDR3 loop: CASSLGSGQEKLFF. The CDR3 DNA is TGTGCCAGCAGCTTGGGGTCGGGACAGGAAAAACTGTTTTTT.